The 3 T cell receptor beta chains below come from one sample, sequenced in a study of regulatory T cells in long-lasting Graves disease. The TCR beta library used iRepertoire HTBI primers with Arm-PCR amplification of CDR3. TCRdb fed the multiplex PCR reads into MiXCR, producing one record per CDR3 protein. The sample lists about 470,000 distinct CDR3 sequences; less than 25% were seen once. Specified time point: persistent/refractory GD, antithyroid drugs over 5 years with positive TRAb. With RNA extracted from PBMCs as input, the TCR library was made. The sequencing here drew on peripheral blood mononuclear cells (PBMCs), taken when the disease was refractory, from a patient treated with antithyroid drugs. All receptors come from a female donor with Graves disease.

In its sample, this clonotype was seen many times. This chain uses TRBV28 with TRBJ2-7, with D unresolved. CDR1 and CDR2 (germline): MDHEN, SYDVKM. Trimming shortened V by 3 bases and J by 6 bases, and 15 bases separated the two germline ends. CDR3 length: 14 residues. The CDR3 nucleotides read TGTGCCAGCAGTTTTCCCAGGCAGTACGGCGAGCAGTACTTC. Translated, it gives CASSFPRQYGEQYF.

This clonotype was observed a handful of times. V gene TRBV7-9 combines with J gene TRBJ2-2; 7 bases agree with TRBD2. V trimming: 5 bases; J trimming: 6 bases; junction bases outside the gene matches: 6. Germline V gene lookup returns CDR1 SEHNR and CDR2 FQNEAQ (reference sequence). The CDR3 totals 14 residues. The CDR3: CASSPKAGAGELFF. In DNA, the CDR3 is TGTGCCAGCAGCCCAAAGGCGGGGGCCGGGGAGCTGTTTTTT.

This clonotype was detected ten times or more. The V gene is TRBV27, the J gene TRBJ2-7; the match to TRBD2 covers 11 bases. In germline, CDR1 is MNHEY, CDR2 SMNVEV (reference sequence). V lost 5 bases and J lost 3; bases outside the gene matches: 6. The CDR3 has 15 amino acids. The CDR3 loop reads CASSLTSGSIYEQYF. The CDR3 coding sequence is TGTGCCAGCAGTCTCACTAGCGGGAGTATCTACGAGCAGTACTTC.